The 30 T cell receptor beta chains in this list originate from one sample, sequenced in a study of cytomegalovirus exposure and HLA in healthy donors. Primers included in the PCR were 60 Vbeta and 13 Jbeta primers. The assay was immunoSEQ multiplex PCR, and TCRdb's table has in-frame clones only and misses some. The table shows about 140,000 clones, with just under 80% occurring only once. The sequencing input was PBMCs. Receptors originate from a male donor in good health and CMV-seronegative.

The rearrangement links TRBV27 to TRBJ2-5; D is unresolved. The germline V gene encodes CDR1 MNHEY and CDR2 SMNVEV (reference sequence). The V end lost 3 bases, the J end lost 5 bases, and 10 bases lay between the germline ends. The CDR3 length is 13 residues. The CDR3: CASSFSRWETQYF. The CDR3 DNA reads as TGTGCCAGCAGTTTCTCGAGGTGGGAGACCCAGTACTTC.

The V and J genes are TRBV19 and TRBJ1-5; 7 positions match TRBD1. After removal of 5 bases from V and 5 bases from J, the junction contained 3 bases not matched to a gene. CDR3 length equals 13 residues. CDR1 and CDR2 from the germline V gene are LNHDA and SQIVND (reference sequence). CDR3 sequence: CASSGTAHQPQHF. Here the CDR3 DNA reads TGTGCCAGTAGTGGGACAGCCCATCAGCCCCAGCATTTT.

The chain uses TRBV9 and TRBJ2-1; 8 bases align to TRBD1. J gave up 4 bases and V 2 bases, and 5 bases lay outside the gene matches. Germline CDR1 SGDLS, CDR2 YYNGEE. This CDR3 comprises 15 residues. The CDR3 reads CASSVQGAGYNEQFF. In DNA form, the CDR3 reads TGTGCCAGCAGCGTGCAGGGGGCGGGTTACAATGAGCAGTTCTTC.

For this clone: A read error may account for a junction end that differs from germline. This chain connects TRBV4-1 to TRBJ1-5; perhaps TRBD1 as D (5 bases). Per the germline V gene, CDR1 is MGHRA and CDR2 is YSYEKL. The CDR3 contains 15 residues. The DNA for the CDR3 is TGCGCCAGCAACCAAGATTGGGACTTTAATCAGCCCCAGCATTTT. Protein: CASNQDWDFNQPQHF.

V and J are TRBV19 and TRBJ2-2; 7 nucleotides line up with TRBD1. This CDR3 spans 17 amino acids. Germline CDR1 reads LNHDA; CDR2 reads SQIVND (reference sequence). V trimming: 0 bases; J trimming: 7 bases; junction bases outside the gene matches: 11. CDR3 loop: CASSIDREGAQVGELFF. As DNA, the CDR3 is TGTGCCAGTAGTATAGACCGTGAGGGGGCGCAGGTCGGGGAGCTGTTTTTT.

CDR3 amino acids: CASGGGSWMNTEAFF. CDR3 coding DNA: TGTGCTAGTGGGGGGGGGTCGTGGATGAACACTGAAGCTTTCTTT. J is TRBJ1-1 and V is TRBV12-5; D might be TRBD1 (5 bases). The CDR3 totals 15 residues. V was trimmed by 6 bases and J by 0 bases, leaving 14 bases between them. CDR1 is LGHNT, CDR2 FRNRAP, per germline.

In its sample, this clone was seen once. The chain joins TRBV9 to TRBJ2-7; D is possibly TRBD2 (6 bases). The V end lost 1 base, the J end lost 6 bases, and 14 bases lay between the germline ends. The CDR3 contains 14 residues. In germline, CDR1 is SGDLS, CDR2 YYNGEE. The CDR3, as DNA: TGTGCCAGCAGCGTAACGGGGGAATTAGGCGAGCAGTACTTC. Translation: CASSVTGELGEQYF.

The chain couples TRBV7-9 to TRBJ2-3; no firm D call. The CDR3 is 12 residues long. V lost 10 bases, J lost 2 bases, and 10 bases lay in between. Germline loops: CDR1 SEHNR, CDR2 FQNEAQ (reference sequence). For the CDR3, the DNA is TGTGCCACCGTCACAGACACAGATACGCAGTATTTT. Translating it yields CATVTDTDTQYF.

The table lists this clone with a few counts. The rearrangement uses TRBV7-6 and TRBJ2-1; TRBD2 matches 7 bases. With 0 bases clipped from V and 4 bases from J, the junction kept 3 bases outside the gene matches. There are 15 residues in the CDR3. CDR1 SGHVS and CDR2 FNYEAQ come from the germline V gene. The CDR3, as DNA: TGTGCCAGCAGCTTAGCGGGACTAAGTTACAATGAGCAGTTCTTC. Its protein product is CASSLAGLSYNEQFF.

This clone was found once. The CDR3 protein is CASSLTQGVSYEQYF. The CDR3 bases are TGTGCCAGCAGCTTAACGCAGGGGGTCTCCTACGAGCAGTACTTC. This chain connects TRBV7-6 to TRBJ2-5; TRBD1 matches 7 bases. The J call may be wrong; the DNA end is better matched by TRBJ2-7. The CDR3 runs 15 residues. In germline, CDR1 is SGHVS, CDR2 FNYEAQ.

The sample holds one count of this clone. The chain links TRBV7-2 to TRBJ1-3; no clear D. Germline loops: CDR1 SGHTA, CDR2 FQGNSA. This CDR3 region has 16 residues. Trimming cost V 1 base and J 4 bases, with 14 bases left between them. The DNA of the CDR3 is TGTGCCAGCAGCTTAGTAGCCGGATATTCCGGAAACACCATATATTTT. Residues: CASSLVAGYSGNTIYF.

The gene calls are TRBV4-3 and TRBJ2-5, with TRBD2 identical over 10 bases. This CDR3 spans 14 amino acids. CDR1 is LGHNA and CDR2 is YSLEER in the germline V gene. Trimming removed 4 bases from V and 7 bases from J; junction bases left unmatched: 6. The CDR3 coding sequence is TGCGCCAGCAGCCCGGGACTAGCGTCGGCGACCCAGTACTTC. It translates to CASSPGLASATQYF.

As DNA, the CDR3 is TGTGCCAGCAGCTTAAGACAGGGGAAGAACTATGGCTACACCTTC. Its protein product is CASSLRQGKNYGYTF. This rearrangement joins TRBV5-4 to TRBJ1-2, with TRBD1 matching over 8 bases. After removal of 2 bases from V and 2 bases from J, the junction contained 5 bases not matched to a gene. This CDR3 is built from 15 residues. Germline-derived CDR1 and CDR2 are SGHNT and YYREEE (reference sequence).

The genes are TRBV28 and TRBJ1-5; possible D gene TRBD1, 5 bases. The germline V and J ends were trimmed by 5 bases and 6 bases, with 20 bases remaining between them. This CDR3 has 16 residues. Germline V lookup: CDR1 MDHEN, CDR2 SYDVKM. The CDR3 bases are TGTGCCAGCAGTCAACGAGGACACGGGAGAGGTCAGCCCCAGCATTTT. This gives the protein CASSQRGHGRGQPQHF.

The V gene is TRBV5-4, the J gene TRBJ2-7, with D perhaps matching TRBD2 (6 bases). The CDR3 runs 16 residues. Germline V CDR1 and CDR2: SGHNT, YYREEE (reference sequence). Trimming took off 0 bases at V and 1 base at J, with 14 bases between the two ends. The CDR3 is CASSLVGGGSSYEQYF. Here the CDR3 DNA reads TGTGCCAGCAGCTTGGTGGGAGGAGGCAGTTCCTACGAGCAGTACTTC.

The chain employs TRBV11-1 and TRBJ2-7, with D tentatively TRBD1 (5 bases). Between the trimmed V and J ends, which lost 1 base and 3 bases, there was a span of 7 bases. Germline CDR1 and CDR2: SGHAT and FQDESV (reference sequence). The CDR3 runs 13 residues. The CDR3 sequence: CASSLGQFYEQYF. CDR3 nucleotide sequence: TGTGCCAGCAGCTTAGGACAGTTCTACGAGCAGTACTTC.

J is TRBJ2-5 and V is TRBV4-3; tentatively, D is TRBD2 (6 bases). The CDR3 totals 16 residues. V was pared by 0 bases and J by 5 bases, with 16 bases between. CDR1 and CDR2 (germline): LGHNA, YSLEER. The CDR3 protein is CASSQDLNGGMETQYF. CDR3 nucleotide sequence: TGCGCCAGCAGCCAAGATCTTAACGGGGGAATGGAGACCCAGTACTTC.

This clone was found a few times. V gene TRBV6-1 combines with J gene TRBJ1-2, with D perhaps matching TRBD1 (5 bases). The V end was cut by 5 bases, the J end by 1 base, with 8 bases between. The germline gives CDR1 MNHNS, CDR2 SASEGT. This CDR3 region has 13 residues. The CDR3 spells CASSRGLNYGYTF. CDR3 coding DNA: TGTGCCAGCAGTAGGGGACTTAACTATGGCTACACCTTC.

The rearrangement uses TRBV5-1 and TRBJ1-4, with 9 bases aligning to TRBD1. Germline loops: CDR1 SGHRS, CDR2 YFSETQ. Losses at the gene ends were 5 bases for V and 4 bases for J; bases not matched to a gene: 3. There are 14 residues in the CDR3. The CDR3 DNA follows: TGCGCCAGCAGGGTGGACAGGGGTAATGAAAAACTGTTTTTT. Translation gives CASRVDRGNEKLFF.

CDR3 sequence: CASSGRLAGGPGDTQYF. The CDR3 DNA reads as TGCGCCAGCAGCGGTCGACTAGCGGGGGGGCCCGGAGATACGCAGTATTTT. This chain uses TRBV4-3 with TRBJ2-3; 14 positions agree with TRBD2. Germline V gene sequence: CDR1 LGHNA, CDR2 YSLEER. With 5 bases clipped from V and 5 bases from J, the junction kept 9 bases outside the gene matches. The CDR3 is 17 residues long.

This sequence joins TRBV5-4 and TRBJ1-2; the D gene is possibly TRBD1 (5 bases). CDR3 length equals 13 residues. Trimming took off 6 bases at V and 3 bases at J, with 12 bases between the two ends. Per germline, CDR1 SGHNT and CDR2 YYREEE (reference sequence). CDR3 coding DNA: TGTGCCAGCACCCACGGGGGTGACTATGGCTACACCTTC. Translated, it gives CASTHGGDYGYTF.

The chain combines TRBV28 with TRBJ1-2; 8 bases fit TRBD1. The CDR3 is made up of 12 amino acids. The germline gives CDR1 MDHEN, CDR2 SYDVKM. J lost 8 bases, V lost 7 bases, and 6 bases had no gene match. The DNA for the CDR3 is TGTGCCAGCAACCAGGGGGCTAGAGGCTACACCTTC. Protein: CASNQGARGYTF.

This chain connects TRBV6-4 to TRBJ1-2; possible D gene TRBD1, 6 bases. Germline V gene data show CDR1 as MRHNA and CDR2 as SNTAGT. V lost 0 bases to trimming and J lost 9 bases, with 11 bases between them. The length of the CDR3 is 13 residues. The CDR3 reads CASSDSGGIRYTF. CDR3 coding DNA: TGTGCCAGCAGTGACTCAGGGGGAATCCGCTACACCTTC.

The CDR3 here is CASSQNSGEKLFF. CDR3 nucleotides: TGCGCCAGCAGCCAGAATTCAGGTGAAAAACTGTTTTTT. The chain uses TRBV4-3 and TRBJ1-4; no firm D call. Trimming cost V 3 bases and J 7 bases, with 9 bases left between them. Germline CDR1 reads LGHNA; CDR2 reads YSLEER. The length of the CDR3 is 13 residues.

This clone appeared a single time. In DNA, the CDR3 is TGTGCCAGCAGCGGTAGCGGGGGGGCAGTGAATACGCAGTATTTT. It yields the protein CASSGSGGAVNTQYF. V usage is TRBV7-2 and J usage is TRBJ2-3; TRBD2 matches at 11 bases. The CDR3 is made up of 15 amino acids. Germline CDR1 and CDR2: SGHTA and FQGNSA. V was clipped by 5 bases and J by 7 bases; unmatched bases: 8.

This clone was detected a few times. This chain uses TRBV4-3 with TRBJ2-3; 8 bases match TRBD2. Trimming took 4 bases from V and 10 from J; bases not matched to a gene: 4. The germline V gene has CDR1 LGHNA and CDR2 YSLEER. The CDR3 covers 12 residues. The CDR3 region is CASSPGGPAQYF. In nucleotides, the CDR3 is TGCGCCAGCAGCCCGGGGGGGCCCGCGCAGTATTTT.

This clone was seen only once. V is TRBV5-1 and J is TRBJ1-1; 8 bases fit TRBD1. After removal of 4 bases from V and 2 bases from J, the junction contained 16 bases not matched to a gene. Germline CDR1 and CDR2: SGHRS and YFSETQ. This CDR3 contains 18 residues. The CDR3 protein is CASSLNGQGPDSNTEAFF. The CDR3 coding sequence is TGCGCCAGCAGCCTCAATGGACAGGGCCCCGACAGTAACACTGAAGCTTTCTTT.

This clone was recorded only once. This sequence joins TRBV4-3 and TRBJ2-3; TRBD2 agrees at 13 bases. With 1 base clipped from V and 7 bases from J, the junction kept 2 bases outside the gene matches. Germline V gives CDR1 LGHNA, CDR2 YSLEER. CDR3 length: 15 residues. The CDR3 reads CASSQAGLAGNTQYF. CDR3 nucleotide sequence: TGCGCCAGCAGCCAAGCGGGACTAGCGGGGAATACGCAGTATTTT.

This chain links TRBV5-4 with TRBJ2-3, with a tentative D call TRBD2 (5 bases). V lost 2 bases and J lost 3, with 10 bases in between. This CDR3 comprises 14 residues. Germline loops: CDR1 SGHNT, CDR2 YYREEE (reference sequence). CDR3 region: CASSLVWETDTQYF. The CDR3 DNA is TGTGCCAGCAGCTTAGTCTGGGAGACAGATACGCAGTATTTT.

The rearrangement joins TRBV5-1 to TRBJ1-2, with D perhaps TRBD1 (6 bases). From germline, CDR1 is SGHRS and CDR2 YFSETQ. CDR3 length equals 14 residues. V was shortened by 0 bases and J by 3 bases, with 9 bases between the two germline ends. The CDR3, as DNA: TGCGCCAGCAGCTTGGGGACAGCAGACTATGGCTACACCTTC. Amino acid sequence: CASSLGTADYGYTF.